This T cell receptor (beta chain) was identified during a study of T cell changes during pregnancy in multiple sclerosis. Assay: immunoSEQ multiplex PCR; the TCRdb copy retains only in-frame clones and omits some. The sample consists of some 80,000 clones, 92% of them appearing once. Sequences were derived from peripheral blood, sampled before pregnancy. The clonotype originates from a female donor with multiple sclerosis, enrolled in a pregnancy study.

CDR3 nucleotide sequence: TGTGCCTGCCGGGAGTCAAGCTCCTACGAGCAGTACTTC. Translated: CACRESSSYEQYF. This chain connects TRBV6-6 to TRBJ2-7; the D gene is possibly TRBD2 (6 bases). The V end lost 11 bases, the J end lost 0 bases, and 14 bases lay between the germline ends. This CDR3 comprises 13 residues. CDR1 and CDR2 from the germline V gene are MNHNY and SVGAGI (reference sequence).